The 7 T cell receptor beta chains reported below all come from one sample, sequenced in a study of T cell responses to AZD1222 COVID-19 vaccine (dated by TCRdb to the early 2020s). The intended sense of this specimen's time point label: about 28 days (+/-7) after the second vaccine dose. Libraries were constructed by the immunoSEQ multiplex PCR assay. TCRdb holds this immuneACCESS table with in-frame rearrangements only. Some clones are missing; in checked studies, unresolved V genes explain under half, and the rest has no known cause. The sample profile shows about 100,000 clones; about 90% of them were found once. In total, the top ten clones hold 8.5% to 10% of the sample. Sequenced here: peripheral blood, sampled 28 days after the second AZD1222 dose. The source is an adult who received the AZD1222 COVID-19 vaccine.

This clone was counted once. This rearrangement joins TRBV6-5 to TRBJ2-2; D might be TRBD2 (6 bases). The CDR3 is 14 amino acids. The germline CDR1 and CDR2 sequences are MNHEY and SVGAGI. Between the trimmed V and J ends, which lost 11 bases and 0 bases, there was a span of 13 bases. The CDR3 sequence: CAGARGPNTGELFF. CDR3 DNA sequence: TGTGCCGGCGCGCGGGGCCCGAACACCGGGGAGCTGTTTTTT.

The chain links TRBV6-5 to TRBJ2-4; 9 bases match TRBD1. CDR3 size: 14 residues. Trimming cost V 6 bases and J 8 bases; bases outside gene matches: 8. The germline gives CDR1 MNHEY, CDR2 SVGAGI. The DNA for the CDR3 is TGTGCCAGCAGCACAGGGGGCGATAGTCACATTCAGTACTTC. Its protein is CASSTGGDSHIQYF.

This clone was recorded a few times. This rearrangement joins TRBV18 to TRBJ2-2; 8 bases fit TRBD2. The CDR3 spans 17 residues. Trimming took 4 bases from V and 4 from J; bases not matched to a gene: 11. CDR1 and CDR2 from the germline V gene are KGHSH and LQKENI. CDR3 loop: CASSRRTSTWSTGELFF. CDR3 nucleotides: TGTGCCAGCTCACGGAGGACTAGCACTTGGAGCACCGGGGAGCTGTTTTTT.

The gene calls are TRBV30 and TRBJ1-1, with 7 bases matching TRBD1. This CDR3 region has 11 residues. J was trimmed by 5 bases and V by 3 bases; bases with no gene match: 0. In germline, CDR1 is GTSNPN, CDR2 SVGIG (reference sequence). The CDR3 loop reads CAWSRGTEAFF. CDR3 DNA: TGTGCCTGGAGCAGGGGGACTGAAGCTTTCTTT.

V and J are TRBV28 and TRBJ1-6; 9 nucleotides agree with TRBD1. J gave up 9 bases and V 1 base, and 1 base lay outside the gene matches. This CDR3 region has 14 residues. Germline V gene sequence: CDR1 MDHEN, CDR2 SYDVKM. CDR3 nucleotide sequence: TGTGCCAGCAGTTTATTGGACAGGGGTTCACCCCTCCACTTT. It specifies CASSLLDRGSPLHF.

This chain uses TRBV29-1 with TRBJ1-1; TRBD1 might be the D (5 bases). The CDR3 sequence is 10 residues long. Per germline, CDR1 SQVTM and CDR2 ANQGSEA. This chain's CDR3 is CSVGGTEAFF. CDR3 DNA: TGCAGTGTGGGGGGGACTGAAGCTTTCTTT.

The chain carries TRBV7-9 and TRBJ1-2; D remains unclear. The length of the CDR3 is 13 residues. Germline V CDR1 and CDR2: SEHNR, FQNEAQ (reference sequence). V lost 3 bases to trimming and J lost 2 bases, with 7 bases between them. CDR3 DNA: TGTGCCAGCAGCTTGAACAGCAACTATGGCTACACCTTC. Translating it yields CASSLNSNYGYTF.